This TCR beta chain was found in a study of blood T cell repertoires in COVID-19. Study as a whole: Italy, Spain and the United States were the sources of the convalescent and acute COVID-19 samples. Sample material is recorded as cDNA or gDNA derived from T cells, B-cell-depleted T cells, or PBMCs.

Original processing notes: Estimation of nucleated cell counts relied on the amplification of reference gene primers. Method: immunoSEQ multiplex PCR; TCRdb's copy keeps in-frame clones and lacks some. That table is the source of V, J and clone size, and D and trimming were worked out from the DNA. The sample lists about 54,000 clones; 75% to 85% were seen once. Germline values: CDR1 LNHDA, CDR2 SQIVND (reference sequence). The CDR3 runs to 14 residues. Trimming stripped 4 bases from V and 1 base from J, with 10 bases between. Input material: peripheral blood. The chain combines TRBV19 with TRBJ1-1; maybe TRBD1 (5 bases). This clonotype was obtained from a woman in her sixties with acute or convalescent COVID-19. In DNA form, the CDR3 reads TGTGCCAGTAGTAAGGGCAGGGCGAACACTGAAGCTTTCTTT. Amino acids: CASSKGRANTEAFF.